Sequencing of this T cell receptor beta chain was carried out in a study of shared clonotypes between healthy human individuals (dated by TCRdb to 2018 to 2020). Turning to the overall study: Three men and two women, aged 18 to 49 years, made up the cohort. To estimate repertoire size and how much clonotype sharing occurs between individuals, the study deeply sequenced the blood TCR repertoires of several healthy adults. To increase sequencing depth and limit assay-specific biases, different laboratories used diverse techniques to prepare libraries and sequence TCR repertoires. For each donor, CD4 naive and CD4 memory were each run on three plates, CD8 naive on two plates, and CD8 memory on one plate. Between about 0.94 and 10 billion PBMCs per donor were obtained by leukapheresis.

CDR1 and CDR2 are drawn from the germline V gene: SGHAT, FQNNGV. V loses 5 bases at its end and J loses 2 bases; junction bases beyond the gene matches: 11. The CDR3, cysteine through phenylalanine, is 18 amino acids long. Left in the record is the CDR3 DNA by itself, 54 bases read in frame from the first base. Note on this clone: Its antigen is still unknown. Per-nucleotide qualities are absent, and no much larger clonotype sits a single base away.

TCR CDR3 regions were amplified from genomic DNA by multiplex PCR using the deep immunoSEQ assay. Extracted genomic DNA from each cell subset was distributed evenly across all wells of several immunoSEQ 96-well plates, and each plate was treated as a replicate. Each replicate PCR for sorted subsets received around 200 ng genomic DNA, equal to roughly 30,000 T cell genomes. Purified libraries were measured with a Qubit 3.0 fluorometer, size-checked on a Bioanalyzer 2100, and measured again with the KAPA Library Quantification kit. Every immunoSEQ 96-well plate was sequenced on a dedicated single-read 150-cycle Illumina NextSeq 550 flow cell. Concerning the study's data processing: Because the immunoSEQ output included only junctional sequences and no quality scores, the filtering could not be the same as the filtering used for full-length reads. To assign V/J genes and CDR3, sequences were annotated using PyIR, a Python wrapper for IgBLAST v1.9, with IMGT germline references. Reads were removed for weak V/J assignments (E-value above 1e-6), missing CDR3, stop codons, out-of-frame junctions, or ambiguous translated residues. V3J clonotypes were defined by identical inferred V gene, J gene, and CDR3 amino acid sequence. To compute the percentage overlap between repertoires, the number of shared unique clonotypes was divided by the size of the smaller repertoire. RTK rarefaction, the Chao1 estimator, and Recon v2.1 estimates of unobserved clonotypes were used to assess repertoire richness. For all TCRbeta clonotypes obtained by the gDNA method from several donors, generation probabilities were computed with OLGA. TCRdb obtained this table from immuneACCESS and retained in-frame rearrangements with V and J assigned. These tables miss some clones; where compared with another copy, unresolved V genes account for less than half of the shortfall, and the remainder is unexplained. From that table come the V and J calls and clone size; the DNA was used to work out D and trimming. In all, the sample holds over 2 million clones, and approximately 94% of those were seen once. The ten largest make up approximately 1.2% of the sample.

Overall results and qualifications from the work: Only blood was sampled, and tissue TCR repertoires likely differ from those in blood. Incomplete sequencing was indicated by rarefaction of sorted-subset datasets, despite the large sequencing depth. Naive subsets generally had larger estimated clonotype richness than memory subsets did. Compared with non-shared clonotypes, clonotypes shared by all four sorted-subset donors had higher generation probabilities. Pairwise subsampling led to the expectation that sequencing depth would affect the degree of clonotype sharing among donors. The genetic and exposure-history diversity represented was limited by the small number of donors. About 5% of naive CD4, 3.5% of naive CD8, about 2.4% of memory CD4, and less than 0.45% of memory CD8 clonotypes were shared across a handful of donors.

CD8 naive samples consisted of CD45RO-negative cells that were positively selected for CCR7, yielding a CD45RA+CCR7+ population without TemRA cells. The donors were healthy, HIV-negative adults who had no recently reported acute infections or vaccinations. Only Caucasian adults living in Nashville, Tennessee, USA were represented among the donors. Blood was obtained by leukapheresis, after which PBMCs were separated by Ficoll-Histopaque density gradient centrifugation and cryopreserved in liquid nitrogen vapor phase. Purity and quantity of every magnetically sorted T cell population were checked by analytical flow cytometry. Genomic DNA was isolated from every sorted fraction and measured by UV absorbance on a Nanodrop 2000c.

The sequence was obtained from a man younger than 35 in good health. What was sequenced was naive CD8+ T cells sorted from blood. The sample's cell subset or site label, in plain terms: CD45RA+CCR7+. The chain links TRBV11-2 with TRBJ2-5, with 13 junctional bases fitting TRBD2. The CDR3 protein sequence reads: CASSIGLAGVSGQETQYF. Read as DNA, the sequence is TGTGCCAGCAGCATCGGACTAGCGGGAGTAAGTGGGCAAGAGACCCAGTACTTC.